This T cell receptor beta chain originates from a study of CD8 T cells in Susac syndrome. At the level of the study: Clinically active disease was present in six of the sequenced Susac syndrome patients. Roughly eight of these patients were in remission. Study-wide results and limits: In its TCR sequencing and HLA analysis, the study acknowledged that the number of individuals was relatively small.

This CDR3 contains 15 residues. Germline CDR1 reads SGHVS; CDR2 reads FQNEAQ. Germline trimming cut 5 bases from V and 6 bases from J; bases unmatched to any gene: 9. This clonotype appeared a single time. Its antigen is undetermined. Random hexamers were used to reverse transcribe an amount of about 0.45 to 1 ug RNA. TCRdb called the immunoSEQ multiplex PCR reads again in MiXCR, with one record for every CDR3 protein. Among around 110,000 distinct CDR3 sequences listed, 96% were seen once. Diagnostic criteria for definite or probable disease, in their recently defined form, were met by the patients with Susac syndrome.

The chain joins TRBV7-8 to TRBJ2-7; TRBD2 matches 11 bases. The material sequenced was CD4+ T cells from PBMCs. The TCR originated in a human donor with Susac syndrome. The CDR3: CASSPTSGSRGEQYF. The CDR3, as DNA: TGTGCCAGCAGCCCCACTAGCGGGAGTCGAGGCGAGCAGTACTTC.